This TCR beta chain was obtained from a study of blood T cell repertoires in COVID-19. CDR3 length: 17 amino acids. Looked up from germline, CDR1 is MRHNA and CDR2 is SNTAGT. The trim removed 2 bases at V and 9 bases at J, leaving 11 bases unmatched. As handled by the study authors: Using reference gene primer amplification, nucleated cell counts were estimated. This table comes from immunoSEQ multiplex PCR, and its TCRdb copy is limited to in-frame clones, with some not included. V and J calls and clone size are those listed in that table; D and trimming were worked out from the DNA. This table has some 320,000 clones, about 90% appearing once.

The source is a woman in her 50s who had been exposed to COVID-19. This sequence joins TRBV6-4 and TRBJ2-1; 12 bases line up with TRBD2. Sequences were obtained from PBMCs or T cells enriched from blood (not recorded which). CDR3 residues: CASSDRSSGGASVEQFF. In DNA form, the CDR3 reads TGTGCCAGCAGTGACAGGTCTAGCGGGGGGGCTTCGGTTGAGCAGTTCTTC.